The 2 T cell receptor beta chains given below trace back to one sample, sequenced in a study of quantifying T cell responses using KT2 cells. Study at large: RNA was reverse transcribed with TCR alpha and beta constant-region primers.

An oligo carrying a UMI was ligated to the cDNA 3' end. The first PCR ran roughly 4 cycles with an equimolar RC1.1 and RC1.2 beta primer mix. TCRdb itself ran the UMI-ligation and nested PCR reads through MiXCR, one entry per CDR3 protein. Here the sample spans about 41,000 distinct CDR3 sequences, over 15% being singletons. Sequencing input: PBMCs spiked with cells of the T cell clone KT2. Receptors originate from a human donor.

This chain joins TRBV10-2 and TRBJ2-5, with 8 bases aligning to TRBD2. Germline assignment: CDR1 WSHSY and CDR2 SAAADI. The CDR3 has 14 amino acids. V dropped 3 bases and J dropped 1; count of bases not matched to a gene: 1. CDR3 sequence reads: CASSETSGQETQYF. DNA of the CDR3: TGCGCCAGCAGTGAAACTAGCGGCCAAGAGACCCAGTACTTC.

The rearrangement links TRBV4-1 to TRBJ2-5, with D unresolved. V was trimmed by 0 bases and J by 5 bases, leaving 13 bases between them. The CDR3 runs 15 residues. The germline V gene encodes CDR1 MGHRA and CDR2 YSYEKL. CDR3 sequence reads: CASSQDIVKSETQYF. The CDR3 DNA is TGCGCCAGCAGCCAAGATATCGTAAAGTCGGAGACCCAGTACTTC.